This T cell receptor (beta chain) was observed in a study of T cell repertoires in cytomegalovirus infection. Study results and limitations: CMV carriers having the relevant HLA were flagged by cumulative public TCR beta family frequency.

In the case of this clonotype: The antigen is not known.

From the reads, TCRdb called clonotypes with MiXCR, one entry per CDR3 protein. The sample gives about 700,000 distinct CDR3 sequences, 33% of which show up once; 15% to 20% is in the top ten. The CDR3 totals 16 residues. CDR1 and CDR2 from the germline V gene are SNHLY and FYNNEI. V lost 6 bases and J lost 8, with 23 bases in between. The chain combines TRBV2 with TRBJ2-1; D is possibly TRBD2 (6 bases). The input for sequencing was cultured PBMCs, taken from culture after CMV antigen stimulation. This receptor was identified in a human donor in good health (CMV status not recorded). Some clones in this sample may be carry-over from other donors' samples. CDR3 coding DNA: TGTGCCAGCAGCCCTAGCGCCTCCCCCATGGGCGATGAGCAGTTCTTC. Protein: CASSPSASPMGDEQFF.